Listed here is a single TCR beta chain. The germline CDR1 and CDR2 sequences are LNHDA and SQIVND (reference sequence). This CDR3 is built from 13 residues. V was shortened by 0 bases and J by 12 bases, with 11 bases between the two germline ends. The sample is drawn from a study of blood T cell repertoires in COVID-19. Turning to the study itself: Whether acute or convalescent, the COVID-19 samples came from the United States, Italy and Spain. Sample material is recorded as cDNA or gDNA derived from T cells, B-cell-depleted T cells, or PBMCs.

Authors' data handling: From reference gene primer amplification, estimates of nucleated cell counts were derived. The assay was immunoSEQ multiplex PCR, and TCRdb's table has in-frame clones only and misses some. That table gives V, J and clone size, and the DNA gave D and trimming. The table shows about 150,000 clones, with nearly 85% occurring only once. This TCR was sampled from a human donor in a cohort sampled during active COVID-19. The chain joins TRBV19 to TRBJ1-4; D not resolved. The sample was peripheral blood. The CDR3 DNA sequence: TGTGCCAGTAGTATAGATCGGCGGGCGGAACTGTTTTTT. This encodes CASSIDRRAELFF.